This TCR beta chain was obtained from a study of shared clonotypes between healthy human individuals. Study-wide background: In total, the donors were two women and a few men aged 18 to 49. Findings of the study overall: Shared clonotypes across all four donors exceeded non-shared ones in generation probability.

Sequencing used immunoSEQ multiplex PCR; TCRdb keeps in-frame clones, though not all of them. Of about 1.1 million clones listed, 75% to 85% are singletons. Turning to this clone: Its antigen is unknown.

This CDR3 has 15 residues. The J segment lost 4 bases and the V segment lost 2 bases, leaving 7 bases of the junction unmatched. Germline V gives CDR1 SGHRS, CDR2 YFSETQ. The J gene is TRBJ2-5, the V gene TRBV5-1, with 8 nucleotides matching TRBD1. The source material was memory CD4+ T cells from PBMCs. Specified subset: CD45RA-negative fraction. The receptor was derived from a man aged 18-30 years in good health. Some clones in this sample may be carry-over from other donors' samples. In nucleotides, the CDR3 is TGCGCCAGCAGCTTCGGATCAGGGGGCGGAGAGACCCAGTACTTC. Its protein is CASSFGSGGGETQYF. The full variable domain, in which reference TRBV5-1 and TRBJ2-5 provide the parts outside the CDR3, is KAGVTQTPRYLIKTRGQQVTLSCSPISGHRSVSWYQQTPGQGLQFLFEYFSETQRNKGNFPGRFSGRQFSNSRSEMNVSTLELGDSALYLCASSFGSGGGETQYFGPGTRLLVL.